The 28 T cell receptor beta chains below come from one sample, sequenced in a study of T cell responses to AZD1222 COVID-19 vaccine listed by TCRdb under 2021. Preparation of the library involved the immunoSEQ multiplex PCR assay. Sourced from immuneACCESS, this table was stored by TCRdb with only in-frame sequences that have V and J called. A share of the clones is absent; for the studies checked, an unresolved V gene accounts for under half, and the remainder has no known explanation. The table for this sample lists over 150,000 clones; roughly nine tenths of them were counted only once. Of the sample, 2.6% is held by the ten largest clones. This specimen's time point label, interpreted: baseline before first vaccination. The material sequenced was peripheral blood, taken on day 0 of AZD1222 vaccination. These receptors were collected from an adult in good health.

This clone occurred a few times. The chain joins TRBV6-1 to TRBJ2-3; 7 bases are a match to TRBD2. There are 16 residues in the CDR3. Trimming removed 3 bases from V and 0 bases from J; junction bases left unmatched: 6. Per germline, CDR1 MNHNS and CDR2 SASEGT. The CDR3 reads CASSEISAGSTDTQYF. The CDR3 DNA reads TGTGCCAGCAGTGAGATCTCAGCGGGGAGCACAGATACGCAGTATTTT.

The chain recombines TRBV9 with TRBJ1-4, with 7 bases matching TRBD1. V lost 2 bases, J lost 5 bases, and 6 bases stayed unmatched. Looked up from germline, CDR1 is SGDLS and CDR2 is YYNGEE. This CDR3 has 15 residues. In nucleotides, the CDR3 is TGTGCCAGCAGCGTGGGGGGACAGAGCAATGAAAAACTGTTTTTT. It translates to CASSVGGQSNEKLFF.

With respect to this clone: The sample has other DNA sequences that encode this CDR3 too. The CDR3 nucleotides are TGCGCCAGCAGCCAAGTTCTTGGCGGGAGCTACGAGCAGTACTTC. It specifies CASSQVLGGSYEQYF. The rearrangement joins TRBV4-1 to TRBJ2-7, with TRBD2 matching 7 bases. The CDR3 is made up of 15 amino acids. Per germline, CDR1 MGHRA and CDR2 YSYEKL. Germline trimming cut 1 base from V and 3 bases from J; bases unmatched to any gene: 6.

This clone was seen only a few times. The V and J genes are TRBV5-1 and TRBJ2-7, with 7 nucleotides matching TRBD1. The V gene's germline CDR1 is SGHRS and CDR2 YFSETQ. The CDR3 length is 14 residues. J lost 2 bases, V lost 4 bases, and 6 bases had no gene match. The CDR3 spells CASSPGTATYEQYF. In DNA form, the CDR3 reads TGCGCCAGCAGCCCGGGGACAGCCACCTACGAGCAGTACTTC.

The rearrangement uses TRBV5-6 and TRBJ1-2; 7 bases are a match to TRBD1. CDR1 and CDR2 (germline): SGHDT, YYEEEE. The CDR3 loop spans 17 amino acids. With V trimmed by 3 bases and J by 0 bases, 11 bases remained unmatched. DNA of the CDR3: TGTGCCAGCAGCTATGACAGGGTAAAGTCGTCTAACTATGGCTACACCTTC. Amino acid sequence: CASSYDRVKSSNYGYTF.

This chain connects TRBV3-1 (or the pseudogene TRBV3-2) to TRBJ2-1; D is unclear. This CDR3 is 15 amino acids long. Germline-derived CDR1 and CDR2 are LGHDT and YNNKEL (reference sequence). The V gene lost 0 bases and the J gene lost 0 bases, with 6 bases spanning the gap. This CDR3 is CASSQDPDSYNEQFF. CDR3 nucleotide sequence: TGTGCCAGCAGCCAAGATCCTGACTCCTACAATGAGCAGTTCTTC.

V usage is TRBV11-2 and J usage is TRBJ2-7; no clear D gene. Germline lookup yields CDR1 SGHAT and CDR2 FQNNGV. The CDR3 consists of 13 residues. V lost 5 bases and J 3 bases, leaving 11 bases between the germline ends. The CDR3 coding sequence is TGTGCCAGCAGCGAGGACGGGTACTACGAGCAGTACTTC. Translation: CASSEDGYYEQYF.

The CDR3 coding sequence is TGTGCCAGCAGCCCCGTGGGACGCGGGAGGGCCAACGAGCAGTACTTC. Its protein product is CASSPVGRGRANEQYF. V is TRBV6-2 or TRBV6-3 and J is TRBJ2-7; TRBD2 matches 9 bases. CDR1 and CDR2 (germline): MNHEY, SVGEGT. V dropped 6 bases and J dropped 5; count of bases not matched to a gene: 14. The CDR3 spans 16 residues.

V and J are TRBV5-8 and TRBJ1-1, with TRBD1 identical over 7 bases. In germline, CDR1 is SGHTS, CDR2 YDEGEE. The CDR3 has 14 amino acids. The V segment lost 0 bases and the J segment 5 bases; nucleotides outside the gene matches: 4. CDR3: CASSLDARGTEAFF. DNA for the CDR3: TGTGCCAGCAGCTTGGATGCCAGGGGGACTGAAGCTTTCTTT. Full variable domain (outside the CDR3, taken from reference TRBV5-8 and TRBJ1-1): EAGVTQSPTHLIKTRGQQATLRCSPISGHTSVYWYQQALGLGLQFLLWYDEGEERNRGNFPPRFSGRQFPNYSSELNVNALELEDSALYLCASSLDARGTEAFFGQGTRLTVV.

This chain uses TRBV27 with TRBJ1-1; tentative D call: TRBD1 (5 bases). Germline values: CDR1 MNHEY, CDR2 SMNVEV (reference sequence). This CDR3 is built from 15 residues. Trimming shortened V by 5 bases and J by 2 bases, and 15 bases separated the two germline ends. CDR3 in amino acids: CASSPLGRGNTEAFF. The CDR3 DNA is TGTGCCAGCAGTCCGTTGGGACGGGGAAACACTGAAGCTTTCTTT.

The rearrangement joins TRBV27 to TRBJ1-1; D is ambiguous. Trimming took off 7 bases at V and 1 base at J, with 16 bases between the two ends. The CDR3 has 15 amino acids. CDR1 MNHEY and CDR2 SMNVEV come from the germline V gene (reference sequence). The CDR3: CASTFGHGENTEAFF. CDR3 sequence (DNA): TGTGCCAGCACCTTCGGGCACGGAGAGAACACTGAAGCTTTCTTT.

The V gene is TRBV5-6, the J gene TRBJ2-1; the D gene is possibly TRBD2 (6 bases). V was trimmed by 6 bases and J by 12 bases, leaving 25 bases between them. From germline, CDR1 is SGHDT and CDR2 YYEEEE. The length of the CDR3 is 15 residues. This chain's CDR3 is CASTPRGAGLGGQFF. The CDR3, as DNA: TGTGCCAGCACCCCTCGGGGCGCGGGACTCGGCGGGCAGTTCTTC.

The gene calls are TRBV27 and TRBJ2-2, with D hard to call. The germline CDR1 and CDR2 sequences are MNHEY and SMNVEV (reference sequence). The CDR3 spans 15 residues. V lost 2 bases and J lost 1, with 8 bases in between. DNA of the CDR3: TGTGCCAGCAGTTTACGCAGGTTGAACACCGGGGAGCTGTTTTTT. Its translation: CASSLRRLNTGELFF.

The V call is TRBV5-4, the J call TRBJ2-3, with D possibly TRBD1 on 6 matching bases. Germline V lookup: CDR1 SGHNT, CDR2 YYREEE (reference sequence). Trimming pared 4 bases from V and 2 bases from J, leaving 11 bases between. The CDR3 consists of 14 residues. CDR3 in amino acids: CASSQNRVTDTQYF. CDR3 bases: TGTGCCAGCAGCCAGAACAGGGTCACAGATACGCAGTATTTT. The variable domain in full, with the rest retrieved from reference TRBV5-4 and TRBJ2-3, is ETGVTQSPTHLIKTRGQQVTLRCSSQSGHNTVSWYQQALGQGPQFIFQYYREEENGRGNFPPRFSGLQFPNYSSELNVNALELDDSALYLCASSQNRVTDTQYFGPGTRLTVL.

V and J are TRBV7-6 and TRBJ2-1; TRBD2 might be the D (5 bases). Germline-derived CDR1 and CDR2 are SGHVS and FNYEAQ. V was cut by 5 bases and J by 0 bases, with 11 bases left in between. This CDR3 comprises 15 residues. The CDR3 spells CASSRRDSSYNEQFF. In nucleotides, the CDR3 is TGTGCCAGCAGCCGACGGGATAGCTCCTACAATGAGCAGTTCTTC.

The rearrangement uses TRBV6-5 and TRBJ1-5, with a weak D call TRBD1 (5 bases). This CDR3 region has 15 residues. Trimming stripped 6 bases from V and 4 bases from J, with 16 bases between. Per the germline V gene, CDR1 is MNHEY and CDR2 is SVGAGI. The CDR3 nucleotides are TGTGCCAGCAGGGGGACCTCGGGGGGTAATCAGCCCCAGCATTTT. As protein: CASRGTSGGNQPQHF.

The chain couples TRBV19 to TRBJ1-5; D unresolved. V gave up 6 bases and J gave up 4 bases, with 10 bases separating them. The CDR3 spans 13 residues. Looked up from germline, CDR1 is LNHDA and CDR2 is SQIVND (reference sequence). For the CDR3, the DNA is TGTGCCAGTAGCACGTTGGGAAATCAGCCCCAGCATTTT. The encoded protein is CASSTLGNQPQHF.

This clone was picked up a small number of times. This chain links TRBV2 with TRBJ2-5; no reliable D call. V was cut by 4 bases and J by 4 bases, with 7 bases left in between. Germline assignment: CDR1 SNHLY and CDR2 FYNNEI. The CDR3 contains 12 residues. The CDR3 DNA reads TGTGCCAGCAGTGCCTCGGGAGAGACCCAGTACTTC. This gives the protein CASSASGETQYF.

The chain has TRBV18 and TRBJ1-5; 10 nucleotides agree with TRBD1. V lost 4 bases to trimming and J lost 5 bases; unmatched junction nucleotides: 11. From germline, CDR1 is KGHSH and CDR2 LQKENI. CDR3 length: 17 residues. The CDR3 sequence: CASSRLPGQGSYQPQHF. The CDR3 nucleotides read TGTGCCAGCTCACGACTTCCGGGACAGGGGTCGTATCAGCCCCAGCATTTT.

This clone was detected only a few times. V and J are TRBV5-6 and TRBJ1-2, with 7 bases fitting TRBD1. There are 17 residues in the CDR3. The junction had 16 bases not matched to a gene; V was cut back by 3 bases and J by 5 bases. Germline V gives CDR1 SGHDT, CDR2 YYEEEE. The CDR3 sequence: CASSSSPAGPQGYGYTF. The CDR3 DNA reads TGTGCCAGCAGCTCTTCGCCCGCAGGGCCACAGGGGTATGGCTACACCTTC. The full variable domain, in which reference TRBV5-6 and TRBJ1-2 provide the parts outside the CDR3, is DAGVTQSPTHLIKTRGQQVTLRCSPKSGHDTVSWYQQALGQGPQFIFQYYEEEERQRGNFPDRFSGHQFPNYSSELNVNALLLGDSALYLCASSSSPAGPQGYGYTFGSGTRLTVV.

The sample holds a few counts of this clone. The chain combines TRBV3-1 (or the pseudogene TRBV3-2) with TRBJ2-7; 12 bases agree with TRBD2. Per the germline V gene, CDR1 is LGHDT and CDR2 is YNNKEL (reference sequence). J was trimmed by 7 bases and V by 1 base; bases with no gene match: 5. This CDR3 contains 15 residues. CDR3 region: CASSQGGLAGGEQYF. The CDR3 nucleotides read TGTGCCAGCAGCCAAGGGGGACTAGCGGGTGGGGAGCAGTACTTC.

This chain links TRBV5-1 with TRBJ2-1, with unresolved D. Trimming took 0 bases from V and 6 from J, leaving 10 bases between them. The CDR3 runs to 14 residues. Germline V CDR1 and CDR2: SGHRS, YFSETQ. The DNA of the CDR3 is TGCGCCAGCAGCTTGGCTCCCCCGGGCAATGAGCAGTTCTTC. The encoded protein is CASSLAPPGNEQFF.

The chain joins TRBV27 to TRBJ1-3, with unresolved D. With 2 bases removed from V and 2 bases from J, the gap between germline ends came to 7 bases. CDR3 size: 14 residues. CDR1 is MNHEY and CDR2 is SMNVEV in the germline V gene (reference sequence). The CDR3 region is CASSLGITGNTIYF. As DNA, the CDR3 is TGTGCCAGCAGTTTAGGTATCACTGGAAACACCATATATTTT.

This chain joins TRBV21-1 and TRBJ2-7; the table's D call of TRBD2 was not tested on the DNA. TRBV21-1 is listed as a pseudogene. The CDR3 totals 14 residues. The CDR3 DNA is TGTGCCAGCAGCAAAGCGAGGGATTCCTACGAGCAGTACTTC. Translated, it gives CASSKARDSYEQYF.

The chain is built from TRBV6-6 and TRBJ2-2; a possible D gene is TRBD2 (6 bases). The V end was cut by 2 bases, the J end by 5 bases, with 15 bases between. This CDR3 has 16 amino acids. Per germline, CDR1 MNHNY and CDR2 SVGAGI (reference sequence). DNA of the CDR3: TGTGCCAGCAGTTACAGCCGGGGGATGGAAACCGGGGAGCTGTTTTTT. Translation: CASSYSRGMETGELFF.

The V call is TRBV30, the J call TRBJ1-4, with D hard to call. The CDR3 covers 13 residues. Between the trimmed V and J ends, which lost 2 bases and 1 base, there was a span of 5 bases. Germline loops: CDR1 GTSNPN, CDR2 SVGIG (reference sequence). CDR3 in DNA: TGTGCCTGGAGTAGGGTAACTAATGAAAAACTGTTTTTT. It translates to CAWSRVTNEKLFF.

This clone was counted between two and nine times. CDR3 in DNA: TGTGCCACCAGTAGACAGGGGGAGTCGGAAAAACTGTTTTTT. Encoded protein: CATSRQGESEKLFF. The J gene is TRBJ1-4, the V gene TRBV15; 9 bases align to TRBD1. V gave up 6 bases and J gave up 8 bases; unmatched junction bases: 7. This CDR3 has 14 residues. The germline V gene encodes CDR1 LNHNV and CDR2 YYDKDF (reference sequence).

The V call is TRBV5-1, the J call TRBJ2-7; 9 bases are a match to TRBD1. CDR1 is SGHRS and CDR2 is YFSETQ in the germline V gene. CDR3 length: 14 amino acids. With 3 bases clipped from V and 3 bases from J, the junction kept 4 bases outside the gene matches. In DNA, the CDR3 is TGCGCCAGCAGCTCAACGGGACAGGGCTACGAGCAGTACTTC. Translating gives CASSSTGQGYEQYF.